This T cell receptor (beta chain) appears in the sequencing data of a study of identical twins. This clonotype has a handful of counts. What it recognizes is unknown. Via MiXCR, TCRdb re-called the 5' RACE reads, giving one row per CDR3 protein. Among some 1,600,000 distinct CDR3 sequences, roughly 35% were seen once, and the ten largest hold more than 0.25%. Study-wide results and limits: Models predicted less out-of-frame TCR alpha sharing in monozygotic twins than was found.

From germline, CDR1 is SEHNR and CDR2 FQNEAQ (reference sequence). This CDR3 contains 15 residues. V gave up 3 bases and J gave up 5 bases; unmatched junction bases: 7. This clonotype originated in a newborn girl in good health. The gene calls are TRBV7-9 and TRBJ1-2; 9 bases match TRBD1. Material: cord blood. This CDR3 is CASSFSGTGRYGYTF. CDR3 DNA sequence: TGTGCCAGCAGCTTCTCCGGGACAGGGAGATATGGCTACACCTTC.